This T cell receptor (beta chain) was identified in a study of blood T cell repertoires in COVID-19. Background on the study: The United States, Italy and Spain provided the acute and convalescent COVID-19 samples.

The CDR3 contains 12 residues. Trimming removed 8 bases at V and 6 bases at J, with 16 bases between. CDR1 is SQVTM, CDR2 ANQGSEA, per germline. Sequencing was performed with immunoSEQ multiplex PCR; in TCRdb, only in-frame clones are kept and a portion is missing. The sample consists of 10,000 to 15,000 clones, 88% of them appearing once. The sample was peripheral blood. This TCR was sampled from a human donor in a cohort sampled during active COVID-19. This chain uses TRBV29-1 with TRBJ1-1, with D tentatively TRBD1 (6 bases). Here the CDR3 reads CSSGTEGAEAFF. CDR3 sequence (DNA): TGCAGCTCCGGGACCGAGGGGGCTGAAGCTTTCTTT.